This T cell receptor beta chain was recovered during a study of blood T cell repertoires in COVID-19. As for the study in general: Some COVID-19 samples were acute and others convalescent; all came from the United States, Italy and Spain. Nucleic acid was either cDNA or gDNA, and it came from T cells, B-cell-depleted T cells, or PBMCs.

Methods used by the authors: Amplification from reference gene primers served as the basis for estimated nucleated cell counts. TCRdb's table, derived via immunoSEQ multiplex PCR, lists solely in-frame clones and lacks some. The V and J calls and the clone size are those of that table, but D and trimming were determined from the DNA. The sample lists some 220,000 clones, around 80% occurring once. The source material was peripheral blood. The TCR was taken from an older woman with acute or convalescent COVID-19.

CDR3 in DNA: TGTGCCAGCAGCTTAGCGAGCGGGGGGGCGAGAGATACGCAGTATTTT. This translates into CASSLASGGARDTQYF. The chain employs TRBV7-2 and TRBJ2-3, with 10 bases identical to TRBD2. The CDR3 has 16 amino acids. The germline gives CDR1 SGHTA, CDR2 FQGNSA. Trimming removed 0 bases from V and 5 bases from J; junction bases left unmatched: 5. Full variable domain (outside the CDR3, taken from reference TRBV7-2 and TRBJ2-3): GAGVSQSPSNKVTEKGKDVELRCDPISGHTALYWYRQSLGQGLEFLIYFQGNSAPDKSGLPSDRFSAERTGGSVSTLTIQRTQQEDSAVYLCASSLASGGARDTQYFGPGTRLTVL.